The next 21 T cell receptor beta chains were all read from a single sample in a study of cytomegalovirus exposure and HLA in healthy donors. In the PCR, 60 Vbeta and 13 Jbeta primers were used. Measured with immunoSEQ multiplex PCR; TCRdb has only the in-frame clones, and not every one. The sample lists about 82,000 clones; about 74% were seen once. Material for sequencing was PBMCs. All receptors derive from a woman between 45 and 65 years old in good health and CMV-seropositive.

The chain carries TRBV5-5 and TRBJ1-2, with no clear D. The CDR3 loop spans 12 amino acids. Germline V gene lookup returns CDR1 SGHKS and CDR2 YYEKEE (reference sequence). V lost 2 bases and J lost 7, with 9 bases in between. The CDR3 DNA follows: TGTGCCAGCAGCTTATTTTTGAGTGGCTACACCTTC. Protein product: CASSLFLSGYTF. Supplemented by reference TRBV5-5 and TRBJ1-2, the full variable domain reads DAGVTQSPTHLIKTRGQQVTLRCSPISGHKSVSWYQQVLGQGPQFIFQYYEKEERGRGNFPDRFSARQFPNYSSELNVNALLLGDSALYLCASSLFLSGYTFGSGTRLTVV.

The V and J genes are TRBV2 and TRBJ1-5; D gene unclear. Per the germline V gene, CDR1 is SNHLY and CDR2 is FYNNEI. V gave up 0 bases and J gave up 2 bases, with 8 bases separating them. The CDR3 runs to 15 residues. This CDR3 is CASSEAQQGNQPQHF. The CDR3 region has the DNA TGTGCCAGCAGTGAAGCGCAGCAGGGCAATCAGCCCCAGCATTTT.

The J gene is TRBJ2-7, the V gene TRBV7-9; 9 bases agree with TRBD1. Germline trimming cut 1 base from V and 2 bases from J; bases unmatched to any gene: 6. This CDR3 is 16 amino acids long. CDR1 and CDR2 (germline): SEHNR, FQNEAQ (reference sequence). This CDR3 is CASSLGWTGATYEQYF. In DNA, the CDR3 is TGTGCCAGCAGCTTAGGCTGGACAGGGGCGACCTACGAGCAGTACTTC.

V and J are TRBV2 and TRBJ2-7, with D possibly being TRBD2 (5 bases). The CDR3 covers 11 residues. Trimming shortened V by 7 bases and J by 2 bases, and 6 bases separated the two germline ends. Germline CDR1 is SNHLY and CDR2 is FYNNEI. Written as DNA, the CDR3 is TGTGCCAGCACGGAGGCCTACGAGCAGTACTTC. It translates to CASTEAYEQYF. The entire variable domain, with the rest obtained from reference TRBV2 and TRBJ2-7, is as follows: EPEVTQTPSHQVTQMGQEVILRCVPISNHLYFYWYRQILGQKVEFLVSFYNNEISEKSEIFDDQFSVERPDGSNFTLKIRSTKLEDSAMYFCASTEAYEQYFGPGTRLTVT.

This chain uses TRBV5-1 with TRBJ2-3; TRBD1 aligns across 7 bases. Germline trimming cut 4 bases from V and 0 bases from J; bases unmatched to any gene: 5. The CDR3 contains 15 residues. Germline-derived CDR1 and CDR2 are SGHRS and YFSETQ. CDR3 sequence (DNA): TGCGCCAGCAGCACGACAGGGTTCAGCACAGATACGCAGTATTTT. Translation: CASSTTGFSTDTQYF.

The chain links TRBV5-6 to TRBJ2-7, with D possibly matching TRBD1 (6 bases). V lost 4 bases, J lost 3 bases, and 20 bases lay in between. CDR3 length: 16 residues. In germline, CDR1 is SGHDT, CDR2 YYEEEE. The chain's CDR3 is CASSPPGAGVNYEQYF. The CDR3 DNA follows: TGTGCCAGCAGCCCACCTGGGGCAGGGGTGAACTACGAGCAGTACTTC.

The V and J genes are TRBV7-9 and TRBJ1-1; D might be TRBD1 (5 bases). Germline-derived CDR1 and CDR2 are SEHNR and FQNEAQ (reference sequence). The CDR3 sequence is 19 residues long. V dropped 4 bases and J dropped 3 bases, with 27 bases sitting between them. CDR3 region: CASSYYRMVYGAGDTEAFF. The CDR3, as DNA: TGTGCCAGCAGCTATTATAGAATGGTGTATGGGGCAGGAGACACTGAAGCTTTCTTT.

The chain is built from TRBV29-1 and TRBJ2-1, with 11 positions matching TRBD2. Losses at the gene ends were 5 bases for V and 4 bases for J; bases not matched to a gene: 4. Per germline, CDR1 SQVTM and CDR2 ANQGSEA. This CDR3 is 14 amino acids long. CDR3 nucleotides: TGCAGCGTTTCACTAGCGGGAGCGTACAATGAGCAGTTCTTC. It specifies CSVSLAGAYNEQFF.

The chain carries TRBV5-1 and TRBJ1-4; possibly TRBD1 for D (6 bases). The CDR3 length is 14 residues. Germline loops: CDR1 SGHRS, CDR2 YFSETQ. V gave up 4 bases and J gave up 3 bases, with 10 bases separating them. CDR3 DNA sequence: TGCGCCAGCAGCCTCGGGACACCTAATGAAAAACTGTTTTTT. Amino acid sequence: CASSLGTPNEKLFF.

The chain is built from TRBV5-6 and TRBJ2-1; 10 bases agree with TRBD2. V was pared by 2 bases and J by 7 bases, with 6 bases of the junction left unmatched. Germline loops: CDR1 SGHDT, CDR2 YYEEEE. The CDR3 runs 15 residues. CDR3 amino acids: CASSLAGGPENEQFF. In DNA, the CDR3 is TGTGCCAGCAGCTTAGCGGGAGGGCCTGAAAATGAGCAGTTCTTC.

V is TRBV5-6 and J is TRBJ2-4, with 7 bases that match TRBD1. The CDR3 extends over 14 amino acids. After removal of 4 bases from V and 6 bases from J, the junction contained 7 bases not matched to a gene. Per germline, CDR1 SGHDT and CDR2 YYEEEE. The CDR3 DNA follows: TGTGCCAGCAGCGCCTCAGACAGGGCAAACATTCAGTACTTC. Translation: CASSASDRANIQYF.

This chain uses TRBV30 with TRBJ1-1; D possibly corresponds to TRBD1 (6 bases). V lost 3 bases and J 5 bases, leaving 10 bases between the germline ends. Germline CDR1 and CDR2: GTSNPN and SVGIG (reference sequence). The length of the CDR3 is 12 residues. The DNA for the CDR3 is TGTGCCTGGAGACAGGGTGTTACTGAAGCTTTCTTT. Translating gives CAWRQGVTEAFF.

This sequence joins TRBV11-3 and TRBJ2-3; 14 bases agree with TRBD2. The CDR3 has 18 residues. From germline, CDR1 is SGHNT and CDR2 YENEEA. The V and J ends lost 5 bases and 3 bases, in that order; junction bases with no gene match: 10. CDR3 DNA sequence: TGTGCCAGCAGCAGACGCGGGACTAGCGGGAGTACGACAGATACGCAGTATTTT. Its translation is CASSRRGTSGSTTDTQYF.

The J gene is TRBJ1-3, the V gene TRBV6-6; D might be TRBD1 (5 bases). CDR1 and CDR2 (germline): MNHNY, SVGAGI (reference sequence). CDR3 length: 14 amino acids. V lost 7 bases and J 4 bases, leaving 14 bases between the germline ends. The CDR3 DNA reads TGTGCCAGCACCCTAGGGGTCGGCGGAAACACCATATATTTT. As protein: CASTLGVGGNTIYF.

This sequence joins TRBV2 and TRBJ2-7; perhaps TRBD2 as D (5 bases). Trimming pared 7 bases from V and 2 bases from J, leaving 6 bases between. This CDR3 has 11 amino acids. Germline V lookup: CDR1 SNHLY, CDR2 FYNNEI. In DNA form, the CDR3 reads TGTGCCAGCACACTAGCCTACGAGCAGTACTTC. Translating gives CASTLAYEQYF. The whole variable domain, filled in from reference TRBV2 and TRBJ2-7, reads EPEVTQTPSHQVTQMGQEVILRCVPISNHLYFYWYRQILGQKVEFLVSFYNNEISEKSEIFDDQFSVERPDGSNFTLKIRSTKLEDSAMYFCASTLAYEQYFGPGTRLTVT.

The V gene is TRBV19, the J gene TRBJ1-2; D ambiguous. CDR3 size: 13 residues. Germline CDR1 reads LNHDA; CDR2 reads SQIVND (reference sequence). The V gene lost 3 bases and the J gene lost 4 bases, with 9 bases spanning the gap. As DNA, the CDR3 is TGTGCCAGTAGTATGAACAGCCTCTATGGCTACACCTTC. Amino acid sequence: CASSMNSLYGYTF.

This chain joins TRBV15 and TRBJ2-3, with 11 bases that match TRBD2. V shed 5 bases and J 8 bases; nucleotides not matched to a gene: 12. CDR1 is LNHNV and CDR2 is YYDKDF in the germline V gene (reference sequence). The CDR3 extends over 16 amino acids. CDR3 DNA: TGTGCCACCAGCCCCGGACTAGCGGGCGGTCGCGGTACGCAGTATTTT. This sequence encodes CATSPGLAGGRGTQYF. Using reference TRBV15 and TRBJ2-3 for the parts outside the CDR3, the full variable domain is DAMVIQNPRYQVTQFGKPVTLSCSQTLNHNVMYWYQQKSSQAPKLLFHYYDKDFNNEADTPDNFQSRRPNTSFCFLDIRSPGLGDTAMYLCATSPGLAGGRGTQYFGPGTRLTVL.

In nucleotides, the CDR3 is TGTGCCAGCAGTCTCGCGGGGTACGAGCAGTACTTC. This translates into CASSLAGYEQYF. The chain is built from TRBV6-5 and TRBJ2-7, with D possibly matching TRBD2 (6 bases). Germline CDR1 MNHEY, CDR2 SVGAGI. The CDR3 is 12 residues long. V was shortened by 5 bases and J by 4 bases, with 9 bases between the two germline ends.

This sequence joins TRBV14 and TRBJ2-4, with TRBD2 matching over 10 bases. V lost 5 bases to trimming and J lost 9 bases; unmatched junction nucleotides: 13. Germline-derived CDR1 and CDR2 are SGHDN and FVKESK. The CDR3 is 16 amino acids. Written as DNA, the CDR3 is TGTGCCAGCAGCTCGAGGCTAGCGGGAGCCGGGGGCATTCAGTACTTC. It specifies CASSSRLAGAGGIQYF.

The rearrangement uses TRBV2 and TRBJ1-5; 8 positions match TRBD1. The germline V gene has CDR1 SNHLY and CDR2 FYNNEI. V lost 5 bases and J lost 5; bases outside the gene matches: 8. The length of the CDR3 is 15 residues. The CDR3 loop is CASSKNRGSDQPQHF. The DNA of the CDR3 is TGTGCCAGCAGTAAAAACAGGGGGAGTGATCAGCCCCAGCATTTT.

The V call is TRBV5-4, the J call TRBJ2-1; D ambiguous. There are 11 residues in the CDR3. Germline CDR1 is SGHNT and CDR2 is YYREEE (reference sequence). V was pared by 1 base and J by 6 bases, with 2 bases between. The CDR3 spells CASSLLNEQFF. DNA of the CDR3: TGTGCCAGCAGCTTGCTCAATGAGCAGTTCTTC.